This entry lists 9 T cell receptor beta chains sequenced from one sample in a study of blood T cell repertoires in COVID-19. Sequencing used immunoSEQ multiplex PCR; TCRdb keeps in-frame clones, though not all of them. The sample has around 310,000 clones, under 90% seen once. The sample was PBMCs or T cells enriched from blood (not recorded which). The receptor set was obtained from a woman under 40 who had recovered from COVID-19.

The CDR3 is CASSEGGGVNTEAFF. The DNA of the CDR3 is TGTGCCAGCAGTGAAGGTGGCGGGGTGAACACTGAAGCTTTCTTT. This chain uses TRBV6-4 with TRBJ1-1; D remains unclear. The CDR3 runs 15 residues. Trimming stripped 3 bases from V and 0 bases from J, with 11 bases between. Germline CDR1 and CDR2: MRHNA and SNTAGT.

This clone was seen once. A junction end diverges from the germline sequence, so it may reflect a read error. CDR3 sequence (DNA): TGTGCTAGTGGTTTGGTAACATGGGACGGGAGGGCCTCGAAGACCGGGGAGCTGTTTTTT. It specifies CASGLVTWDGRASKTGELFF. The V call is TRBV12-5, the J call TRBJ2-2, with 8 nucleotides matching TRBD2. Germline V gene lookup returns CDR1 LGHNT and CDR2 FRNRAP. The CDR3 consists of 20 residues.

This sequence joins TRBV5-1 and TRBJ1-2; a weak D match, TRBD1 (5 bases). Trimming left V 0 bases short and J 4 bases short, with 10 bases between. This CDR3 has 14 amino acids. Germline CDR1 reads SGHRS; CDR2 reads YFSETQ. CDR3 region: CASSLVQGGYGYTF. The CDR3 DNA reads TGCGCCAGCAGCTTGGTTCAGGGCGGCTATGGCTACACCTTC. Combining the CDR3 with reference TRBV5-1 and TRBJ1-2 gives the whole variable domain KAGVTQTPRYLIKTRGQQVTLSCSPISGHRSVSWYQQTPGQGLQFLFEYFSETQRNKGNFPGRFSGRQFSNSRSEMNVSTLELGDSALYLCASSLVQGGYGYTFGSGTRLTVV.

The rearrangement uses TRBV19 and TRBJ1-5, with D perhaps TRBD1 (5 bases). Trimming left V 6 bases short and J 6 bases short, with 15 bases between. The germline CDR1 and CDR2 sequences are LNHDA and SQIVND (reference sequence). This CDR3 region has 14 residues. The CDR3 is CASSMVGVSQPQHF. The CDR3 nucleotides are TGTGCCAGTAGCATGGTAGGGGTGAGTCAGCCCCAGCATTTT.

The chain links TRBV7-3 to TRBJ2-1; the match to TRBD2 covers 7 bases. With V trimmed by 5 bases and J by 4 bases, 8 bases remained unmatched. In germline, CDR1 is SGHTA, CDR2 FQGTGA. The CDR3 consists of 15 residues. DNA for the CDR3: TGTGCCAGCAGCCACGGACTAGGGCCGTACAATGAGCAGTTCTTC. Protein: CASSHGLGPYNEQFF.

This clone has just one count. The chain links TRBV10-2 to TRBJ1-3, with D possibly being TRBD1 (6 bases). Per the germline V gene, CDR1 is WSHSY and CDR2 is SAAADI. The V and J ends lost 5 bases and 4 bases respectively, with 15 bases between them. The CDR3 contains 15 residues. The CDR3 here is CASSNQGLRGNTIYF. In DNA, the CDR3 is TGCGCCAGCAGTAACCAGGGGTTACGCGGAAACACCATATATTTT.

The chain links TRBV7-6 to TRBJ1-4, with 8 positions matching TRBD1. CDR3 length: 17 residues. The germline CDR1 and CDR2 sequences are SGHVS and FNYEAQ. The ends lost 5 bases at V and 5 bases at J; junction bases unmatched: 13. The CDR3 reads CASSKWMTGEGNEKLFF. For the CDR3, the DNA is TGTGCCAGCAGCAAGTGGATGACAGGGGAAGGGAATGAAAAACTGTTTTTT.

This chain connects TRBV7-2 to TRBJ1-2; D might be TRBD1 (6 bases). The germline V gene has CDR1 SGHTA and CDR2 FQGNSA. Trimming took 3 bases from V and 5 from J, leaving 13 bases between them. CDR3 length: 14 amino acids. CDR3 sequence: CASSFAGGLYGYTF. CDR3 coding DNA: TGTGCCAGCAGCTTTGCGGGGGGCCTATATGGCTACACCTTC. The full variable domain, rest sourced from reference TRBV7-2 and TRBJ1-2, is GAGVSQSPSNKVTEKGKDVELRCDPISGHTALYWYRQSLGQGLEFLIYFQGNSAPDKSGLPSDRFSAERTGGSVSTLTIQRTQQEDSAVYLCASSFAGGLYGYTFGSGTRLTVV.

This chain links TRBV28 with TRBJ1-6, with TRBD1 matching 7 bases. The CDR3 consists of 14 residues. Germline lookup yields CDR1 MDHEN and CDR2 SYDVKM. V lost 8 bases to trimming and J lost 8 bases; unmatched junction nucleotides: 9. The CDR3, as DNA: TGTGCCAGCCCAATCGACAGGGTCGATTCACCCCTCCACTTT. It specifies CASPIDRVDSPLHF.